At least ten counts were recorded for the clone carrying this T cell receptor beta chain. The data derive from a study of T cells in Graves' hyperthyroidism and ophthalmopathy. The investigators amplified TCR beta CDR3 regions from RNA transcripts. The TCR CDR3 was amplified in a first-round RT-PCR using the HTBI primer set. TCRdb recomputed calls from the multiplex PCR reads with MiXCR, one row per CDR3 protein. The sample yields about 530,000 distinct CDR3 sequences, approximately 17% seen once. The CDR3 runs to 14 residues. J was trimmed by 4 bases and V by 6 bases; bases with no gene match: 6. Sequenced: blood. The chain recombines TRBV12-3 or TRBV12-4 with TRBJ1-2; 9 bases agree with TRBD1. The TCR sequence derives from a woman under 30 with Graves' ophthalmopathy. Here the CDR3 DNA reads TGTGCCAGCAGCACCGGGACAGGGCCCTATGGCTACACCTTC. Protein product: CASSTGTGPYGYTF.